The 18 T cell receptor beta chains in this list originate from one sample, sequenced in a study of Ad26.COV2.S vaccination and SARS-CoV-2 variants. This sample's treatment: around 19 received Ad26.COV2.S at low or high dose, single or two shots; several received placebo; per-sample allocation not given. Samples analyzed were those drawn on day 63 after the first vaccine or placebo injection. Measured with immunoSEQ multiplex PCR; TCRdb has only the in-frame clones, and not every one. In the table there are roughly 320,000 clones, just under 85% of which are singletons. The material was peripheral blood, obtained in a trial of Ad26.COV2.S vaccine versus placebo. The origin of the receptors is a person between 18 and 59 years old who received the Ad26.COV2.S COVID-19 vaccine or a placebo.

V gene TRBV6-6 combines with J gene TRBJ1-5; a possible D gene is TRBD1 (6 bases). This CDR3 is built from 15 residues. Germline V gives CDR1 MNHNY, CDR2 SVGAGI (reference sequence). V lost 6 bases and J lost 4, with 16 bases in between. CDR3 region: CASRSDRLTNQPQHF. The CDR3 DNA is TGTGCCAGCAGGTCAGACAGGCTGACAAATCAGCCCCAGCATTTT.

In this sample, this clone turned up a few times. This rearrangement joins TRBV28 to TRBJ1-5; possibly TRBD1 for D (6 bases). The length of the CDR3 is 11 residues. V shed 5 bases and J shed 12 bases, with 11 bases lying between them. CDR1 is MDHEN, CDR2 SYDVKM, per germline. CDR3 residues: CASSVNRDQHF. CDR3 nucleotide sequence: TGTGCCAGCAGTGTTAACAGGGACCAGCATTTT.

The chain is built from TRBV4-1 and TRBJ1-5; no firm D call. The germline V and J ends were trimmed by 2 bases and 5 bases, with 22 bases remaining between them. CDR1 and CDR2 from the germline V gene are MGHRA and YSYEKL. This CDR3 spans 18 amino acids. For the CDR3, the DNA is TGCGCCAGCAGCCAACCGGGCCCATCGTGCGGGGTCGATCAGCCCCAGCATTTT. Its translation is CASSQPGPSCGVDQPQHF.

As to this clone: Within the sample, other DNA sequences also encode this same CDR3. Written as DNA, the CDR3 is TGTGCCAGCAGTCAACAGGGAAACACTGAAGCTTTCTTT. It translates to CASSQQGNTEAFF. This chain uses TRBV6-5 with TRBJ1-1; D may be TRBD1 (6 bases). CDR1 is MNHEY, CDR2 SVGAGI, per germline. Trimming pared 5 bases from V and 2 bases from J, leaving 9 bases between. There are 13 residues in the CDR3.

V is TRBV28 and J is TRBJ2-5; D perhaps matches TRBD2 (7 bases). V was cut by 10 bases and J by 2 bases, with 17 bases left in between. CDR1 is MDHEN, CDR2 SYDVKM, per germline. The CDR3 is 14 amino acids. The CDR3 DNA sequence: TGTGCCACCCTACCTGGGGGGGCTCAAGAGACCCAGTACTTC. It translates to CATLPGGAQETQYF.

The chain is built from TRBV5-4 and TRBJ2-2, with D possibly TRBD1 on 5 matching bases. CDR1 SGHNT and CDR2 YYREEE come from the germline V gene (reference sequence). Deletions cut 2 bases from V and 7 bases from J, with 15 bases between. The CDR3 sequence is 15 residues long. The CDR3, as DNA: TGTGCCAGCAGCTTCTGGGGCGGATTGCTCGGGGAGCTGTTTTTT. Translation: CASSFWGGLLGELFF.

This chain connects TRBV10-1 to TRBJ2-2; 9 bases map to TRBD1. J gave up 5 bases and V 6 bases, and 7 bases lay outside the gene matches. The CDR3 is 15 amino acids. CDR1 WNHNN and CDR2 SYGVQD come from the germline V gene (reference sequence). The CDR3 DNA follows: TGCGCCAGCAGATTCTACAGGGGGCGGACCGGGGAGCTGTTTTTT. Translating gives CASRFYRGRTGELFF.

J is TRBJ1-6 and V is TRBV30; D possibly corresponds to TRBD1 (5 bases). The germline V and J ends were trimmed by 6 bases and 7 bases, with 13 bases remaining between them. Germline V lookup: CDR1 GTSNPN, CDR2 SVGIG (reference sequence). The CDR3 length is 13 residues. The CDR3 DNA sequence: TGTGCCTGTACAGGTACCTCCAATTCACCCCTCCACTTT. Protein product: CACTGTSNSPLHF. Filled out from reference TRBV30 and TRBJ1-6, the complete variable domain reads SQTIHQWPATLVQPVGSPLSLECTVEGTSNPNLYWYRQAAGRGLQLLFYSVGIGQISSEVPQNLSASRPQDRQFILSSKKLLLSDSGFYLCACTGTSNSPLHFGNGTRLTVT.

CDR3 region: CASSLTTGVGYTF. As DNA, the CDR3 is TGCGCCAGCAGCTTGACTACAGGGGTAGGCTACACCTTC. The V and J genes are TRBV5-1 and TRBJ1-2, with TRBD1 matching 7 bases. The V gene's germline CDR1 is SGHRS and CDR2 YFSETQ. Losses at the gene ends were 1 base for V and 8 bases for J; bases not matched to a gene: 5. CDR3 length: 13 residues.

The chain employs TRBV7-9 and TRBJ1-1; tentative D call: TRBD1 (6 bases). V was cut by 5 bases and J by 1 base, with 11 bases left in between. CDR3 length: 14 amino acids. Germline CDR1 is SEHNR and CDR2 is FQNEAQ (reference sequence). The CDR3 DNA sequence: TGTGCCAGCAGCATTTCGGGGGCGAACACTGAAGCTTTCTTT. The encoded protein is CASSISGANTEAFF.

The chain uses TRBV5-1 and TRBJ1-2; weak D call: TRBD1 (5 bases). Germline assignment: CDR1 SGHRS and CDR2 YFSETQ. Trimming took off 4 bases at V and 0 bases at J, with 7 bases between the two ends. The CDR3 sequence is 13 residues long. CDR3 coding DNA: TGCGCCAGCAGCGCGACAGCTAACTATGGCTACACCTTC. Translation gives CASSATANYGYTF. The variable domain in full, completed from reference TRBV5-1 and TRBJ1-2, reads KAGVTQTPRYLIKTRGQQVTLSCSPISGHRSVSWYQQTPGQGLQFLFEYFSETQRNKGNFPGRFSGRQFSNSRSEMNVSTLELGDSALYLCASSATANYGYTFGSGTRLTVV.

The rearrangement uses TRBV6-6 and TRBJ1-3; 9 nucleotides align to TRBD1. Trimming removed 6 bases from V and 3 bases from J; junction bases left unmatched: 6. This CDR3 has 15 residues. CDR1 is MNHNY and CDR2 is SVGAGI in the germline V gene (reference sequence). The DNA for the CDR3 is TGTGCCAGCAGAAAACCGGGACAGGGTGGAAACACCATATATTTT. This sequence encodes CASRKPGQGGNTIYF.

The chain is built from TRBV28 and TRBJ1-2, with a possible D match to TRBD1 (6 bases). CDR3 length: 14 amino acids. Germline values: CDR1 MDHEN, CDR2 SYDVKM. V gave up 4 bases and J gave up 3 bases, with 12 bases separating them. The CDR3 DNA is TGTGCCAGCAGTTCACGGACAGTATACTATGGCTACACCTTC. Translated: CASSSRTVYYGYTF.

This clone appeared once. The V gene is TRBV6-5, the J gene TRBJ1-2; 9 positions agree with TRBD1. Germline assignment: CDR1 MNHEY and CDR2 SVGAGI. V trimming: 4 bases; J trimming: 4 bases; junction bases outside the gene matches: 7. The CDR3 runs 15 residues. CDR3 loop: CASSSRRQGGYGYTF. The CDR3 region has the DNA TGTGCCAGCAGTTCCCGTCGACAGGGGGGCTATGGCTACACCTTC.

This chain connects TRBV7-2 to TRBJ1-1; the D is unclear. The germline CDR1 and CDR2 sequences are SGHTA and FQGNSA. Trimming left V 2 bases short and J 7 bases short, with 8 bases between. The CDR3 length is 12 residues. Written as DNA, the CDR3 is TGTGCCAGCAGCTTAAGCTGGGTTGAAGCTTTCTTT. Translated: CASSLSWVEAFF.

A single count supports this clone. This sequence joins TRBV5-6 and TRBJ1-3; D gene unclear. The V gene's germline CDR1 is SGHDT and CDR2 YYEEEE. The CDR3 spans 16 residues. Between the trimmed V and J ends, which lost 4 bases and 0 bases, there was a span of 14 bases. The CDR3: CASSQPGSHSGNTIYF. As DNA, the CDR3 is TGTGCCAGCAGCCAACCCGGAAGCCACTCTGGAAACACCATATATTTT.

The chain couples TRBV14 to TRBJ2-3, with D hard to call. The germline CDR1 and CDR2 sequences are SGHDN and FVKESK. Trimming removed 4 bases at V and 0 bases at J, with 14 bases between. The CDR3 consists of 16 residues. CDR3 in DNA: TGTGCCAGCAGCCCCAGAAGGGCAGCTAGCACAGATACGCAGTATTTT. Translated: CASSPRRAASTDTQYF.

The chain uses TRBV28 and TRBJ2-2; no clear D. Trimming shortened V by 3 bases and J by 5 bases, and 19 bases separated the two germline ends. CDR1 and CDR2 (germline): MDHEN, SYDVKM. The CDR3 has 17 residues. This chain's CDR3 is CASSFLGGYIRTGELFF. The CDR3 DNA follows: TGTGCCAGCAGTTTCCTCGGTGGTTATATTCGTACCGGGGAGCTGTTTTTT.